In its sample, the clone carrying this TCR beta chain was seen many times. What it binds is not known. This sample is drawn from a study of identical twins. The germline CDR1 and CDR2 sequences are MNHEY and SVGEGT. V was pared by 5 bases and J by 0 bases, with 14 bases between. The CDR3 has 16 residues. The study, taken as a whole, reports: Models underestimated TCR alpha sharing (out-of-frame) in monozygotic twins. Insertion counts were lower in abundant cord blood beta clonotypes, a trend that memory repertoires did not show.

TCRdb ran MiXCR on the 5' RACE reads and lists one entry per CDR3 protein. The sample lists around 250,000 distinct CDR3 sequences, about 7.3% seen once, with 3% to 4% in the top ten. The same data also went into a second study, on yellow fever vaccine responses in identical twins. That paper notes: Twins' vaccine T cell response reportedly gave the appearance of partial convergence and partial personalization.

V is TRBV6-2 or TRBV6-3 and J is TRBJ1-5, with D possibly being TRBD1 (5 bases). The clonotype comes from a woman aged 18-30 years in good health. The sample taken for sequencing was memory (CD45RO+) T cells sorted from blood. The CDR3 region is CASSLSWGVSNQPQHF. The CDR3 DNA is TGTGCCAGCAGTCTTAGCTGGGGGGTTAGCAATCAGCCCCAGCATTTT.